This T cell receptor beta chain emerged from a study of cytotoxic CD8 clonotypes in ibrutinib-treated CLL. CDR1 is SQVTM and CDR2 is ANQGSEA in the germline V gene. The germline V and J ends were trimmed by 6 bases and 2 bases, with 13 bases remaining between them. This CDR3 is 13 amino acids long. Study-wide results and caveats: Clonality (at baseline) was higher than in age-matched healthy donors and tracked circulating CD8+ T-cell counts.

Profiled with immunoSEQ multiplex PCR; TCRdb holds only in-frame clones, not every one. The profile shows roughly 250,000 clones, under 75% of them singletons. This clone was counted a few times. What it recognizes is unknown. This chain joins TRBV29-1 and TRBJ1-1; possibly TRBD1 for D (5 bases). The sample here was PBMCs, taken after 24 months of ibrutinib treatment. This TCR came from a human donor with chronic lymphocytic leukemia. CDR3 bases: TGCAGCGTGACTTACAGGACCAACACTGAAGCTTTCTTT. It translates to CSVTYRTNTEAFF.